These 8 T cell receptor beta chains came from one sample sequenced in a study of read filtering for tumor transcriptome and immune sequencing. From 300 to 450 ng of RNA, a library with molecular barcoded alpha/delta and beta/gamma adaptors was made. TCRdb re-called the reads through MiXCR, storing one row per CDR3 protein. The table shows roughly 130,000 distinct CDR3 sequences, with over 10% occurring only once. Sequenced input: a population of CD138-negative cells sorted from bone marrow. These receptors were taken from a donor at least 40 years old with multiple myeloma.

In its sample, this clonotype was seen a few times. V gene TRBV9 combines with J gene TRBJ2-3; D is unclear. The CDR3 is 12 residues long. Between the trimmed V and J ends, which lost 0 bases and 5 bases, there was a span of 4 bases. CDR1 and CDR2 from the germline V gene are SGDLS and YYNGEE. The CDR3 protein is CASSVDRDTQYF. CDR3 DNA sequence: TGTGCCAGCAGCGTAGACAGAGATACGCAGTATTTT.

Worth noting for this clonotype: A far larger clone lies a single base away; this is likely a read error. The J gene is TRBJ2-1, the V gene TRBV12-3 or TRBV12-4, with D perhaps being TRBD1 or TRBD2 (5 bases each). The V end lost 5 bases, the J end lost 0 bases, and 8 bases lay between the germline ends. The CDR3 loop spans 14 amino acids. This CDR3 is CASSPGSSYNEQFF. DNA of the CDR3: TGTGCCAGCAGTCCAGGGAGCTCCTACAATGAGCAGTTCTTC.

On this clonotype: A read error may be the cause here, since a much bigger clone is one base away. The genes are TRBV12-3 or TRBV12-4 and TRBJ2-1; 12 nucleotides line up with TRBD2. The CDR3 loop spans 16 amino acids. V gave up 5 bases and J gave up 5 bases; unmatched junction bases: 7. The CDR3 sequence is CASSPSGRAFDNEQFF. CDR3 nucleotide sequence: TGTGCCAGCAGTCCTAGCGGGAGGGCGTTTGACAATGAGCAGTTCTTC.

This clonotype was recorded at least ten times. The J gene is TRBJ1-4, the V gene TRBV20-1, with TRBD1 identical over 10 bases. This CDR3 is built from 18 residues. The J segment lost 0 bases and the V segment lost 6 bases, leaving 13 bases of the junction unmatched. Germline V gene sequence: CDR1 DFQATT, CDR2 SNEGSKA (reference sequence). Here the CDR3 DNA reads TGCAGTGCCACCGGGACAGGGGTCGTTGGTGCAACTAATGAAAAACTGTTTTTT. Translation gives CSATGTGVVGATNEKLFF.

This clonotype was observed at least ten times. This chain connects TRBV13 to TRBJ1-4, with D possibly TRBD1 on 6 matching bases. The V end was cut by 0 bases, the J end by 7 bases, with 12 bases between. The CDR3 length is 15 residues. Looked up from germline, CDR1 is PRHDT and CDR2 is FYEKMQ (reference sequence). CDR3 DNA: TGTGCCAGCAGCTTAGGAGGGGGACACCTTGAAAAACTGTTTTTT. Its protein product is CASSLGGGHLEKLFF.

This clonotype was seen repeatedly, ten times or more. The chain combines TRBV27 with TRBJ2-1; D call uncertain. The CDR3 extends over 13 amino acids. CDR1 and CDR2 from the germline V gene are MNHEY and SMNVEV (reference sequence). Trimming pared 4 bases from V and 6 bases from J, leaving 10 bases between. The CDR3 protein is CASSSFPSNEQFF. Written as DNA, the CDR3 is TGTGCCAGCAGTTCCTTCCCTTCCAATGAGCAGTTCTTC.

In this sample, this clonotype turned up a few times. The CDR3 bases are TGTGCCAGCAGCTTAAGAGAAGACAGGGTCGGCTACAATGAGCAGTTCTTC. It is translated as CASSLREDRVGYNEQFF. This chain connects TRBV7-9 to TRBJ2-1, with TRBD1 identical over 7 bases. After removal of 2 bases from V and 3 bases from J, the junction contained 10 bases not matched to a gene. The CDR3 runs to 17 residues. The V gene's germline CDR1 is SEHNR and CDR2 FQNEAQ (reference sequence).

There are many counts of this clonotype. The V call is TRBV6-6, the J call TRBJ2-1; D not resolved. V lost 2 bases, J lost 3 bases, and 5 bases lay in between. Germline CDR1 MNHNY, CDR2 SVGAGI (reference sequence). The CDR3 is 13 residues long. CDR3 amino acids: CASSYPSYNEQFF. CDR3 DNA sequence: TGTGCCAGCAGTTACCCCAGCTACAATGAGCAGTTCTTC.